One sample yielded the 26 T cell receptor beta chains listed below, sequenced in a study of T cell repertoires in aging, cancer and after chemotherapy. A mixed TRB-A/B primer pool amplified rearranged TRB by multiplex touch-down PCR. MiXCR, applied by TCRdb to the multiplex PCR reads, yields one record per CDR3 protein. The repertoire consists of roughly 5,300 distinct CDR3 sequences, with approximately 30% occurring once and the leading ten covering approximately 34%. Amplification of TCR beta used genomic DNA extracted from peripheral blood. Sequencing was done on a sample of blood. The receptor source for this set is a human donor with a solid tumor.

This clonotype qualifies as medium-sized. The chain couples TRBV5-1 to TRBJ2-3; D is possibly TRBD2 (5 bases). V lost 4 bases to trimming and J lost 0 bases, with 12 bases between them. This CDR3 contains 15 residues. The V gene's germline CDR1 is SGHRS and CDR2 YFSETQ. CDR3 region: CASSVGASSTDTQYF. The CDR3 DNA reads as TGCGCCAGCAGCGTGGGAGCGAGTAGCACAGATACGCAGTATTTT.

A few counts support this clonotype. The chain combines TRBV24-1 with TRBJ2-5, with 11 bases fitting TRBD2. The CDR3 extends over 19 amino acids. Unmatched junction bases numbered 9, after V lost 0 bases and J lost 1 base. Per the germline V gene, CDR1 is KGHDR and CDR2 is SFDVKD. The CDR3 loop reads CATSDLSVAGGIIQETQYF. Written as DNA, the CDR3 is TGTGCCACCAGTGATTTGTCGGTAGCGGGAGGGATAATCCAAGAGACCCAGTACTTC.

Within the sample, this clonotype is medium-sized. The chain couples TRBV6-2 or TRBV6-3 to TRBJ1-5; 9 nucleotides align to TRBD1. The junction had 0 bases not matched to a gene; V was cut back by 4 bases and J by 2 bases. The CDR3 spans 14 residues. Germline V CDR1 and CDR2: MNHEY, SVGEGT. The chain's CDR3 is CASSWDRGNQPQHF. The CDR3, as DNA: TGTGCCAGCAGTTGGGACAGGGGCAATCAGCCCCAGCATTTT.

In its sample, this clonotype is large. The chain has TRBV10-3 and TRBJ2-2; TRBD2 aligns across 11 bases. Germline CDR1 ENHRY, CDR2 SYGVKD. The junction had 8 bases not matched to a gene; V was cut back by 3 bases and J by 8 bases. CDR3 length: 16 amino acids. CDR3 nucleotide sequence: TGTGCCATCAGTGATGTCGGTAGCGGGAGGGATGGGGAGCTGTTTTTT. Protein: CAISDVGSGRDGELFF.

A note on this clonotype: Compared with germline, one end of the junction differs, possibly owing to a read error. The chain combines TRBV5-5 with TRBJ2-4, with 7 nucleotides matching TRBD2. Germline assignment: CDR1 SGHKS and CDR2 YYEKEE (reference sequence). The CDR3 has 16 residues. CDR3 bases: TGCGCCAGCAGCTTGAACTCGGCTAGCGGTGGGAACATTCAGTACTTC. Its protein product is CASSLNSASGGNIQYF.

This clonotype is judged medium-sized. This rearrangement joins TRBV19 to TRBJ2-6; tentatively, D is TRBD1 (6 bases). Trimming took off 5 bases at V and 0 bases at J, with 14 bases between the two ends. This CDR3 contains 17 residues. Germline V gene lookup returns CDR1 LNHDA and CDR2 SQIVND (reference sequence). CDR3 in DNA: TGTGCCAGTAGTGAACAGGGTCGTATCTCTGGGGCCAACGTCCTGACTTTC. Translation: CASSEQGRISGANVLTF.

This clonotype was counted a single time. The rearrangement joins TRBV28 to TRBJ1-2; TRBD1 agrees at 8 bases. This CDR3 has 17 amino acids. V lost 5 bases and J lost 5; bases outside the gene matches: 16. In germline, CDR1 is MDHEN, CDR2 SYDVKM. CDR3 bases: TGTGCCAGCAGTAGCCCCGGGACAGGTACCCTAGGGTATGGCTACACCTTC. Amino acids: CASSSPGTGTLGYGYTF.

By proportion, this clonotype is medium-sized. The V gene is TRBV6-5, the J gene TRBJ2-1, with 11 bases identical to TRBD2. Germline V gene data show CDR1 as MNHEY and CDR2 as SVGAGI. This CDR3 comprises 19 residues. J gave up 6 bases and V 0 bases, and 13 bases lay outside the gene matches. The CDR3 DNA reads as TGTGCCAGCAGTTACTCGAATCCCCTCGCTAGCGGGAGGTCCAATGAGCAGTTCTTC. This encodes CASSYSNPLASGRSNEQFF.

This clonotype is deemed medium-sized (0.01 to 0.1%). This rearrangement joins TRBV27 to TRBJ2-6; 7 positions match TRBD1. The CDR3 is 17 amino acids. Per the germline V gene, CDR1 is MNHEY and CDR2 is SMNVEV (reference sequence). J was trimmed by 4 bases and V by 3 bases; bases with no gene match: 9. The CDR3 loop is CASSFLRQGSGANVLTF. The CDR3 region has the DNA TGTGCCAGCAGTTTCCTTCGACAGGGATCAGGGGCCAACGTCCTGACTTTC.

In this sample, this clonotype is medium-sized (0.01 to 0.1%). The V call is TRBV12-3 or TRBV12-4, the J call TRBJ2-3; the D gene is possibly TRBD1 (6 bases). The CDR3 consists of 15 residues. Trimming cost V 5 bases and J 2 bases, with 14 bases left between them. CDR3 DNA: TGTGCCAGCAGTCCCGGGACGGGACACACAGATACGCAGTATTTT. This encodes CASSPGTGHTDTQYF.

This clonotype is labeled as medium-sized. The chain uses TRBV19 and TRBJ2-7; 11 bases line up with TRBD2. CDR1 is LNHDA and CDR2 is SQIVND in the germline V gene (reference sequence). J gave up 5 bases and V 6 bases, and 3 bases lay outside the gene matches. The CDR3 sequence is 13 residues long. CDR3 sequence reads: CASSLGLADEQYF. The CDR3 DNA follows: TGTGCCAGTAGCCTGGGACTAGCGGACGAGCAGTACTTC. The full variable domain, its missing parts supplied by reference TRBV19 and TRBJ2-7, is DGGITQSPKYLFRKEGQNVTLSCEQNLNHDAMYWYRQDPGQGLRLIYYSQIVNDFQKGDIAEGYSVSREKKESFPLTVTSAQKNPTAFYLCASSLGLADEQYFGPGTRLTVT.

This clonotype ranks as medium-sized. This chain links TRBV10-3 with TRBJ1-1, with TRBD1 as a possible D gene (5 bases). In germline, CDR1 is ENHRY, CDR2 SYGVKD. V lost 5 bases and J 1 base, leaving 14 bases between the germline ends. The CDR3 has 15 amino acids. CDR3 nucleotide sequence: TGTGCCATCAGTCTCCGGGCAGGGACGAACACTGAAGCTTTCTTT. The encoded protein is CAISLRAGTNTEAFF.

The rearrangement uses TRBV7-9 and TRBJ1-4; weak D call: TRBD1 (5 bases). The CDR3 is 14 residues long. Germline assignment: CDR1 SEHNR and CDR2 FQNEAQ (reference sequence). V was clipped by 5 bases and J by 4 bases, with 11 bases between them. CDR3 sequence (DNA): TGTGCCAGCAGCCCGACAGTGGGTAATGAAAAACTGTTTTTT. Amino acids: CASSPTVGNEKLFF.

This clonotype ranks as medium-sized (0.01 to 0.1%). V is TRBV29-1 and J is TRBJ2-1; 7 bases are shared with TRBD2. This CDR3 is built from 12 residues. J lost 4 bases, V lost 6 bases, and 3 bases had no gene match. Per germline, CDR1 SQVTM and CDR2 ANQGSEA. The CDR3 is CSVGDYYNEQFF. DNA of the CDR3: TGCAGCGTGGGGGACTATTACAATGAGCAGTTCTTC.

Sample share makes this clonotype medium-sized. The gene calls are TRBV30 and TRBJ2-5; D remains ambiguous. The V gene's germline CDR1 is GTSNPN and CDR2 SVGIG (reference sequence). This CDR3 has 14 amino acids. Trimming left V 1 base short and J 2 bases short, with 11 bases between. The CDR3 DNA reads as TGTGCCTGGAGTGGAGAGGACGAACAAGAGACCCAGTACTTC. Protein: CAWSGEDEQETQYF.

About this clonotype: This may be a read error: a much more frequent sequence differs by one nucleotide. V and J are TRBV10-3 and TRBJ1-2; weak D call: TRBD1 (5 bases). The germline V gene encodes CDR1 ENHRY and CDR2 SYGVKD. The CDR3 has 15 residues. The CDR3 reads CAISDGAAGDYAYTF. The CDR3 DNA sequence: TGTGCCATCAGTGATGGGGCCGCGGGGGACTATGCCTACACCTTC.

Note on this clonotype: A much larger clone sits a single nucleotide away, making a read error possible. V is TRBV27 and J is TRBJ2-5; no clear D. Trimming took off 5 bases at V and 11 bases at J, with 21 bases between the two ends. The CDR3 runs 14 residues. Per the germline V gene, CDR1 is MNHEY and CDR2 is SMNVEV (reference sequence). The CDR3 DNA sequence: TGTGCCAGCAGTCAAACCGGACCGCACAATGAGCAGTACTTC. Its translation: CASSQTGPHNEQYF.

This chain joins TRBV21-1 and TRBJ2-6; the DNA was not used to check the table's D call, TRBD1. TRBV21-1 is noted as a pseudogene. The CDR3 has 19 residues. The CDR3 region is CASSKEAGDGTSGANVLTF. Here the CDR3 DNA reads TGTGCCAGCAGCAAAGAGGCAGGGGATGGGACCTCTGGGGCCAACGTCCTGACTTTC.

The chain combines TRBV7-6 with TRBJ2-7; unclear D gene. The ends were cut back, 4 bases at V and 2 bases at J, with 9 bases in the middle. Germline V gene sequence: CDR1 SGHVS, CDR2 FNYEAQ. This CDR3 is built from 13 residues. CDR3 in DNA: TGTGCCAGCAGCTCGCGCGCCGCCTACGAGCAGTACTTC. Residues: CASSSRAAYEQYF.

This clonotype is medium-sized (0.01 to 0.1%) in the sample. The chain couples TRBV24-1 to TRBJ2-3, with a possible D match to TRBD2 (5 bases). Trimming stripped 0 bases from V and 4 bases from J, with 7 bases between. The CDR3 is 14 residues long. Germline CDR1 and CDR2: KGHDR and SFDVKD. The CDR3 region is CATSDLVEADTQYF. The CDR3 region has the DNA TGTGCCACCAGTGATTTGGTGGAGGCAGATACGCAGTATTTT.

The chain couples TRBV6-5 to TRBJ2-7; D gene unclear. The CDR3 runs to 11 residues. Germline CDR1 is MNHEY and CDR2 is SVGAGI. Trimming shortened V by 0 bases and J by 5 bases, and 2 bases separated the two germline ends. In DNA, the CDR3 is TGTGCCAGCAGTTACTCAAACGAGCAGTACTTC. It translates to CASSYSNEQYF.

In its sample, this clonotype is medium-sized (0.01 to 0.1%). CDR3 region: CSVAPSTTGEAGYTF. The CDR3 DNA is TGCAGCGTCGCCCCATCGACGACAGGGGAGGCTGGCTACACCTTC. The chain carries TRBV29-1 and TRBJ1-2; 8 bases are shared with TRBD1. The CDR3 consists of 15 residues. Looked up from germline, CDR1 is SQVTM and CDR2 is ANQGSEA. With 6 bases clipped from V and 7 bases from J, the junction kept 16 bases outside the gene matches.

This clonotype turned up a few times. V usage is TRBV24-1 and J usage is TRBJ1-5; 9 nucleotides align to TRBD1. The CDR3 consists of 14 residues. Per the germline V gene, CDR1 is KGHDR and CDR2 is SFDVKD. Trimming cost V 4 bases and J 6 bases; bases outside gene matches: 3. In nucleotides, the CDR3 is TGTGCCACCAGTGACGACAGGGGGGGTCAGCCCCAGCATTTT. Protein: CATSDDRGGQPQHF.

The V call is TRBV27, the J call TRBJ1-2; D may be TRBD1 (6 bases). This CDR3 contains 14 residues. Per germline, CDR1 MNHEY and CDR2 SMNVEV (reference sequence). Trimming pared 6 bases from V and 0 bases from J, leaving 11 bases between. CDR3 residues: CASRLSGANYGYTF. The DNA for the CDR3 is TGTGCCAGCAGGTTGTCAGGGGCTAACTATGGCTACACCTTC.

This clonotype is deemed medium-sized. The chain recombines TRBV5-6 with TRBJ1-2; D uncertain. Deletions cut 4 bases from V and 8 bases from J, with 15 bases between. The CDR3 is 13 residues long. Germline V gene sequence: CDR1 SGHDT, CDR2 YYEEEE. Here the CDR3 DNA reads TGTGCCAGCAGCCATGGAATCGGAGGAGGCTACACCTTC. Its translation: CASSHGIGGGYTF. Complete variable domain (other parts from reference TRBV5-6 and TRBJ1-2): DAGVTQSPTHLIKTRGQQVTLRCSPKSGHDTVSWYQQALGQGPQFIFQYYEEEERQRGNFPDRFSGHQFPNYSSELNVNALLLGDSALYLCASSHGIGGGYTFGSGTRLTVV.

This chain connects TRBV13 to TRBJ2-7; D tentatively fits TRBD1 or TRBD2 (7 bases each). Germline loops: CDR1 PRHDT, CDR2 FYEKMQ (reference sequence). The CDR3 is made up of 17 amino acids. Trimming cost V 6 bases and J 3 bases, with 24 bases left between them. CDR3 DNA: TGTGCCAGCAGTCCACCCAGGGGGGGGGAGGTCTACTACGAGCAGTACTTC. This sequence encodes CASSPPRGGEVYYEQYF.